This TCR beta chain was captured by sequencing in a study of cytomegalovirus exposure and HLA in healthy donors. Whole-study findings and limits: The presence/absence work took it that sequencing depth was about the same across donors.

On this clone: The antigen is not known.

Germline CDR1 is ENHRY and CDR2 is SYGVKD. The CDR3 contains 16 residues. Deletions cut 3 bases from V and 1 base from J, with 15 bases between. The PCR ran on 60 Vbeta and 13 Jbeta primers. Generated by immunoSEQ multiplex PCR, the TCRdb table keeps only in-frame clones and is missing some. The sample contains approximately 160,000 clones, 65% to 80% of which appear only once. The source material was PBMCs. The sequence was collected from a woman between 40 and 55 years old in good health and CMV-seropositive. The rearrangement joins TRBV10-3 to TRBJ1-2; D unresolved. CDR3 loop: CAISDPTQISNYGYTF. DNA for the CDR3: TGTGCCATCAGTGACCCCACACAGATAAGTAACTATGGCTACACCTTC.